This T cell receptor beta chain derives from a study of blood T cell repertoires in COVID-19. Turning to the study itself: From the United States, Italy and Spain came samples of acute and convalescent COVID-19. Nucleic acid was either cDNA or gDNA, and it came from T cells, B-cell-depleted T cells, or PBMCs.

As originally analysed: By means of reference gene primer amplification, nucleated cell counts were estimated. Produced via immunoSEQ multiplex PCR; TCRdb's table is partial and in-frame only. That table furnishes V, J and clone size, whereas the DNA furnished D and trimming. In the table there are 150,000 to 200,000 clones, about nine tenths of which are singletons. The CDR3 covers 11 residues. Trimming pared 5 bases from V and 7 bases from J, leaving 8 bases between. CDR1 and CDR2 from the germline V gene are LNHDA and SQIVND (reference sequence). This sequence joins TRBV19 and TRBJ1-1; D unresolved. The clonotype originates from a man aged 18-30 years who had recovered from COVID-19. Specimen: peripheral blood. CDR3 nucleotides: TGTGCCAGTAGTGTCTCGAGTGAAGCTTTCTTT. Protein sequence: CASSVSSEAFF.